Sequencing of this TCR beta chain was carried out in a study of Ad26.COV2.S vaccination and SARS-CoV-2 variants. Some clones are missing from TCRdb's copy, which holds only in-frame ones; the method was immunoSEQ multiplex PCR. The sample lists 500,000 or so clones, 80% to 90% occurring once. Treatment in this sample: about 20 received Ad26.COV2.S at low or high dose, single or two shots; about 5 received placebo; per-sample allocation not given. At day 63 after the first vaccine or placebo injection, samples were drawn. V shed 4 bases and J shed 9 bases, with 16 bases lying between them. The CDR3 has 13 residues. Germline V gives CDR1 SGHNT, CDR2 YYREEE (reference sequence).

The TCR was taken from a person aged 18-60 years who received the Ad26.COV2.S COVID-19 vaccine or a placebo. The sample consisted of peripheral blood, taken in a trial of Ad26.COV2.S vaccine versus placebo. The chain combines TRBV5-4 with TRBJ1-1; possible D gene TRBD1, 5 bases. The CDR3 region has the DNA TGTGCCAGCAGCCGTGGACAACTACCCCAAGCTTTCTTT. It specifies CASSRGQLPQAFF.